A single sample is the source of the 2 T cell receptor beta chains below, sequenced in a study of PD-L1 blockade in urothelial cancer. Repertoires were generated with immunoSEQ multiplex PCR, while TCRdb's copy carries only in-frame clones and drops some. Here the sample spans 33,000 or so clones, roughly 82% being singletons. The source was PBMCs, collected around atezolizumab (anti-PD-L1) treatment. All receptors come from a man between 65 and 85 years old with urothelial cancer.

The chain carries TRBV6-1 and TRBJ1-1; 9 bases line up with TRBD1. CDR3 length: 15 residues. Looked up from germline, CDR1 is MNHNS and CDR2 is SASEGT. Trimming cost V 6 bases and J 5 bases; bases outside gene matches: 10. CDR3 protein: CASRHRGRVGTEAFF. CDR3 sequence (DNA): TGTGCCAGCAGGCACAGGGGGCGGGTTGGAACTGAAGCTTTCTTT.

The chain has TRBV7-8 and TRBJ1-1, with D possibly being TRBD1 (6 bases). Trimming removed 1 base from V and 7 bases from J, with 16 bases in between. Germline-derived CDR1 and CDR2 are SGHVS and FQNEAQ. The CDR3 is 15 amino acids. CDR3 sequence: CASSLDTGFYDEAFF. As DNA, the CDR3 is TGTGCCAGCAGCTTAGACACAGGGTTTTATGATGAAGCTTTCTTT.